The 25 T cell receptor beta chains below all came from one sample that was sequenced in a study of regulatory T cells in long-lasting Graves disease. This sample's time point: persistent/refractory GD, antithyroid drugs over 5 years with positive TRAb. RNA isolated from PBMCs was used to make the TCR library. With iRepertoire HTBI primers and Arm-PCR of CDR3 regions, TCR beta libraries were built. Via MiXCR, TCRdb re-called the multiplex PCR reads, giving one row per CDR3 protein. In the table there are about 430,000 distinct CDR3 sequences, around a fifth of which are singletons. The sequencing used peripheral blood mononuclear cells (PBMCs), collected when the disease was refractory, from a patient treated with antithyroid drugs. These receptor sequences come from a female donor with Graves disease.

This clonotype was counted only a few times. The rearrangement uses TRBV29-1 and TRBJ2-7; 9 nucleotides match TRBD2. V lost 4 bases and J lost 2; bases outside the gene matches: 3. This CDR3 is 13 amino acids long. In germline, CDR1 is SQVTM, CDR2 ANQGSEA. The CDR3 spells CSVVEREAYEQYF. In DNA form, the CDR3 reads TGCAGCGTTGTAGAGCGGGAGGCCTACGAGCAGTACTTC.

The sample holds one count of this clonotype. The V gene is TRBV5-1, the J gene TRBJ2-7, with D possibly matching TRBD1 (5 bases). The CDR3 loop spans 13 amino acids. Per the germline V gene, CDR1 is SGHRS and CDR2 is YFSETQ. V lost 0 bases and J 3 bases, leaving 7 bases between the germline ends. The CDR3 here is CASSLEGVYEQYF. The DNA for the CDR3 is TGCGCCAGCAGCTTGGAAGGGGTCTACGAGCAGTACTTC.

The sample holds a few counts of this clonotype. The rearrangement links TRBV25-1 to TRBJ1-2; unclear D gene. There are 13 residues in the CDR3. In germline, CDR1 is MGHDK, CDR2 SYGVNS. Trimming shortened V by 2 bases and J by 7 bases, and 11 bases separated the two germline ends. CDR3 sequence (DNA): TGTGCCAGCAGTGAAGGATGGTTGTCTGGCTACACCTTC. As protein: CASSEGWLSGYTF.

This clonotype showed up many times. V gene TRBV12-3 or TRBV12-4 combines with J gene TRBJ2-5, with 9 positions matching TRBD1. Trimming at V came to 7 bases and at J to 5 bases, leaving 11 bases not matched to a gene. The CDR3 runs to 15 residues. DNA for the CDR3: TGTGCCAGCAACAAGGGGGACAGGGACGGGGAGACCCAGTACTTC. Its protein is CASNKGDRDGETQYF.

As concerns this clonotype: This may be a read error: a much more frequent sequence differs by one nucleotide. The chain carries TRBV28 and TRBJ1-5, with D unresolved. V shed 4 bases and J shed 7 bases, with 17 bases lying between them. In germline, CDR1 is MDHEN, CDR2 SYDVKM. The CDR3 extends over 15 amino acids. The CDR3 DNA follows: TGTGCCAGCAGTTCTTTGCAGGATCCGAGGCAGCCCCAGCATTTT. This codes for CASSSLQDPRQPQHF. Combining the CDR3 with reference TRBV28 and TRBJ1-5 gives the whole variable domain DVKVTQSSRYLVKRTGEKVFLECVQDMDHENMFWYRQDPGLGLRLIYFSYDVKMKEKGDIPEGYSVSREKKERFSLILESASTNQTSMYLCASSSLQDPRQPQHFGDGTRLSIL.

At least ten counts were recorded for this clonotype. The rearrangement links TRBV6-1 to TRBJ1-4; tentative D call: TRBD1 (5 bases). The V end lost 6 bases, the J end lost 7 bases, and 12 bases lay between the germline ends. The length of the CDR3 is 13 residues. From germline, CDR1 is MNHNS and CDR2 SASEGT. DNA of the CDR3: TGTGCCAGCAGCGCGCGGGGGGGTGAAAAACTGTTTTTT. Translated, it gives CASSARGGEKLFF.

This clonotype came up many times. V and J are TRBV28 and TRBJ2-7; 8 bases map to TRBD2. Unmatched junction bases numbered 9, after V lost 5 bases and J lost 3 bases. CDR1 is MDHEN and CDR2 is SYDVKM in the germline V gene. CDR3 length: 15 amino acids. CDR3 sequence: CASSRTSNRYYEQYF. CDR3 nucleotides: TGTGCCAGCAGTCGGACTAGCAACAGATACTACGAGCAGTACTTC.

This clonotype turned up a few times. The chain is built from TRBV19 and TRBJ2-2, with D possibly matching TRBD1 (6 bases). From germline, CDR1 is LNHDA and CDR2 SQIVND (reference sequence). V was shortened by 5 bases and J by 3 bases, with 10 bases between the two germline ends. The CDR3 extends over 14 amino acids. CDR3 loop: CASSPGHYTGELFF. The CDR3, as DNA: TGTGCCAGTAGTCCGGGACACTACACCGGGGAGCTGTTTTTT.

This chain connects TRBV7-2 to TRBJ2-1, with D possibly matching TRBD2 (5 bases). The CDR3 has 15 amino acids. Germline V gene sequence: CDR1 SGHTA, CDR2 FQGNSA. Trimming took off 2 bases at V and 3 bases at J, with 11 bases between the two ends. The CDR3 protein is CASSLLGLDYNEQFF. The CDR3 nucleotides read TGTGCCAGCAGCTTACTTGGACTCGACTACAATGAGCAGTTCTTC.

In its sample, this clonotype was seen a few times. The chain recombines TRBV20-1 with TRBJ1-2; 7 bases map to TRBD1. Unmatched junction bases numbered 10, after V lost 2 bases and J lost 4 bases. The CDR3 extends over 15 amino acids. The germline gives CDR1 DFQATT, CDR2 SNEGSKA (reference sequence). The CDR3 region has the DNA TGCAGTGCTAGAAGTGAACCTGGGACAGCCTATGGCTACACCTTC. Translation: CSARSEPGTAYGYTF.

This clonotype was recorded at least ten times. The chain combines TRBV15 with TRBJ2-7; D uncertain. Germline values: CDR1 LNHNV, CDR2 YYDKDF (reference sequence). V was cut by 0 bases and J by 2 bases, with 11 bases left in between. The CDR3 has 15 amino acids. In DNA, the CDR3 is TGTGCCACCAGCAGAGATCTGACACTTACCTACGAGCAGTACTTC. This sequence encodes CATSRDLTLTYEQYF.

This clonotype has ten or more counts. This chain joins TRBV12-3 or TRBV12-4 and TRBJ2-7; 11 bases match TRBD2. With V trimmed by 11 bases and J by 6 bases, 6 bases remained unmatched. The CDR3 spans 12 residues. CDR3 nucleotides: TGTGCCGGTCTAGCGGGAGGATTCGAGCAGTACTTC. It translates to CAGLAGGFEQYF.

This clonotype was counted ten times or more. J is TRBJ2-6 and V is TRBV28, with D uncertain. The CDR3 is 16 residues long. Germline V lookup: CDR1 MDHEN, CDR2 SYDVKM. Trimming took 1 base from V and 4 from J, leaving 11 bases between them. The CDR3: CASSLYGRSGANVLTF. CDR3 DNA: TGTGCCAGCAGTTTATACGGGCGATCAGGGGCCAACGTCCTGACTTTC. The entire variable domain, with the rest obtained from reference TRBV28 and TRBJ2-6, is as follows: DVKVTQSSRYLVKRTGEKVFLECVQDMDHENMFWYRQDPGLGLRLIYFSYDVKMKEKGDIPEGYSVSREKKERFSLILESASTNQTSMYLCASSLYGRSGANVLTFGAGSRLTVL.

This clonotype occurred a few times. The rearrangement joins TRBV15 to TRBJ2-7; 10 bases are a match to TRBD2. Germline values: CDR1 LNHNV, CDR2 YYDKDF (reference sequence). The CDR3 spans 16 residues. Losses at the gene ends were 3 bases for V and 1 base for J; bases not matched to a gene: 6. CDR3 DNA sequence: TGTGCCACCAGCAGGAGAAGCGGGAGGGAATCCTACGAGCAGTACTTC. The encoded protein is CATSRRSGRESYEQYF.

The chain uses TRBV2 and TRBJ2-7, with no clear D. The CDR3 is 15 residues long. Germline assignment: CDR1 SNHLY and CDR2 FYNNEI. V was pared by 3 bases and J by 3 bases, with 15 bases between. This CDR3 is CASSDSNQWGYEQYF. DNA for the CDR3: TGTGCCAGCAGTGATTCTAACCAGTGGGGCTACGAGCAGTACTTC.

At least ten counts were recorded for this clonotype. The gene calls are TRBV24-1 and TRBJ1-2; 10 bases agree with TRBD1. Per germline, CDR1 KGHDR and CDR2 SFDVKD. J gave up 9 bases and V 3 bases, and 6 bases lay outside the gene matches. There are 14 residues in the CDR3. CDR3 nucleotides: TGTGCCACCAGTGATAGGGACAGGGGTTGGAGCTACACCTTC. As protein: CATSDRDRGWSYTF.

A word on this clonotype: With a much larger clone just one base away, this may be a read error. Lacking the conserved final phenylalanine or tryptophan, this CDR3 likely reflects a read error. The chain carries TRBV6-2 or TRBV6-3 and TRBJ2-7, with D possibly TRBD2 on 5 matching bases. The germline gives CDR1 MNHEY, CDR2 SVGEGT. The CDR3 has 15 amino acids. Deletions cut 2 bases from V and 2 bases from J, with 13 bases between. This CDR3 reads CASSYGPSRAYEQYL. In DNA, the CDR3 is TGTGCCAGCAGTTACGGTCCTAGCAGAGCCTACGAGCAGTACCTC.

This clonotype was observed many times. This chain joins TRBV19 and TRBJ2-2; D perhaps matches TRBD2 (5 bases). V was pared by 8 bases and J by 4 bases, with 17 bases between. Germline V lookup: CDR1 LNHDA, CDR2 SQIVND (reference sequence). The CDR3 spans 15 residues. Here the CDR3 reads CASSTMGAGTGELFF. CDR3 DNA: TGTGCCAGTTCTACCATGGGCGCGGGCACCGGGGAGCTGTTTTTT.

Note on this clonotype: A much larger clone sits a single nucleotide away, making a read error possible. The conserved final phenylalanine or tryptophan is absent from the CDR3, which likely points to a read error. This sequence joins TRBV6-2 or TRBV6-3 and TRBJ1-1; 7 bases agree with TRBD1. V lost 5 bases and J lost 2; bases outside the gene matches: 5. The CDR3 totals 14 residues. Germline lookup yields CDR1 MNHEY and CDR2 SVGEGT. CDR3 DNA sequence: TGTGCCAGCAGTGCCCGACAGGGCAACACTGAAGCTTTCCTT. Its translation is CASSARQGNTEAFL.

This clonotype was picked up many times. The chain couples TRBV28 to TRBJ2-7, with D perhaps assigned TRBD1 or TRBD2 (5 bases each). This CDR3 is built from 13 residues. Germline CDR1 MDHEN, CDR2 SYDVKM. With 8 bases removed from V and 5 bases from J, the gap between germline ends came to 16 bases. The CDR3 coding sequence is TGTGCCAGCGACGGCAGGGACCACGACGAGCAGTACTTC. As protein: CASDGRDHDEQYF.

This clonotype was recorded many times. The chain has TRBV28 and TRBJ1-2; D gene ambiguous. V was cut by 8 bases and J by 2 bases, with 9 bases left in between. The CDR3 has 12 residues. Germline V CDR1 and CDR2: MDHEN, SYDVKM. The CDR3 DNA is TGTGCCAGCGGAGGTCCAAACTATGGCTACACCTTC. Translating it yields CASGGPNYGYTF.

Details on this clonotype: This CDR3 is missing its conserved last phenylalanine or tryptophan, likely due to a read error. It is unclear where the CDR3 begins or ends on the DNA, so no DNA is shown, and the CDR3 is as TCRdb lists it. This rearrangement joins TRBV2 to TRBJ2-7; TRBD2, the D gene given by the table, was not confirmed from the DNA. The CDR3 spans 10 amino acids, including both terminal residues. From germline, CDR1 is SNHLY and CDR2 FYNNEI. The CDR3 spells CASSINHIAG.

This chain connects TRBV25-1 to TRBJ2-3; 7 nucleotides line up with TRBD2. Per germline, CDR1 MGHDK and CDR2 SYGVNS. V was pared by 2 bases and J by 6 bases, with 14 bases of the junction left unmatched. The CDR3 consists of 17 residues. The CDR3 nucleotides read TGTGCCAGCAGTGAACTGAGGCTAGCGGATTTGTCGGATACGCAGTATTTT. Encoded protein: CASSELRLADLSDTQYF.

This sequence joins TRBV6-1 and TRBJ1-2; D uncertain. Per the germline V gene, CDR1 is MNHNS and CDR2 is SASEGT. CDR3 length: 14 residues. Trimming removed 3 bases from V and 3 bases from J, with 11 bases in between. The CDR3 is CASSERLTDYGYTF. CDR3 in DNA: TGTGCCAGCAGTGAGCGTTTGACGGACTATGGCTACACCTTC.

This clonotype has just a few counts. This chain links TRBV27 with TRBJ2-7; D unresolved. The germline V gene encodes CDR1 MNHEY and CDR2 SMNVEV (reference sequence). Between the trimmed V and J ends, which lost 5 bases and 1 base, there was a span of 9 bases. The CDR3 sequence is 13 residues long. CDR3 in amino acids: CASSTARSYEQYF. For the CDR3, the DNA is TGTGCCAGCAGTACAGCCAGATCCTACGAGCAGTACTTC.